What follows are 11 T cell receptor beta chains derived from one specimen sequenced in a study of blood T cell repertoires in COVID-19. Generated by immunoSEQ multiplex PCR, the TCRdb table keeps only in-frame clones and is missing some. Of 97,000 or so clones listed, around four fifths were seen once; the top ten hold roughly 4.4%. Sample: peripheral blood. These receptors were collected from a human donor in a cohort sampled during active COVID-19.

The chain links TRBV3-1 (or the pseudogene TRBV3-2) to TRBJ1-4; 10 bases agree with TRBD1. After removal of 5 bases from V and 8 bases from J, the junction contained 5 bases not matched to a gene. Germline loops: CDR1 LGHDT, CDR2 YNNKEL (reference sequence). The CDR3 sequence is 14 residues long. The chain's CDR3 is CASSTRQGAEKLFF. For the CDR3, the DNA is TGTGCCAGCAGCACTCGACAGGGGGCCGAAAAACTGTTTTTT.

This clone was counted a single time. CDR3 sequence (DNA): TGTGCCAGCAGCCTACGACAGGGACCCTACGAGCAGTACTTC. Protein product: CASSLRQGPYEQYF. The chain recombines TRBV3-1 (or the pseudogene TRBV3-2) with TRBJ2-7; 7 bases agree with TRBD1. There are 14 residues in the CDR3. Germline CDR1 LGHDT, CDR2 YNNKEL (reference sequence). V dropped 4 bases and J dropped 2; count of bases not matched to a gene: 5.

This chain joins TRBV9 and TRBJ1-1; D not certain. CDR1 is SGDLS and CDR2 is YYNGEE in the germline V gene. Trimming cost V 0 bases and J 0 bases, with 9 bases left between them. This CDR3 is 15 amino acids long. CDR3 nucleotide sequence: TGTGCCAGCAGCGTAGAGCCCCGGGTGAACACTGAAGCTTTCTTT. Amino acid sequence: CASSVEPRVNTEAFF. Together with reference TRBV9 and TRBJ1-1, the CDR3 gives the full variable domain: DSGVTQTPKHLITATGQRVTLRCSPRSGDLSVYWYQQSLDQGLQFLIQYYNGEERAKGNILERFSAQQFPDLHSELNLSSLELGDSALYFCASSVEPRVNTEAFFGQGTRLTVV.

This clone has a handful of counts. This chain uses TRBV25-1 with TRBJ2-5, with a possible D match to TRBD2 (5 bases). The CDR3 extends over 16 amino acids. In germline, CDR1 is MGHDK, CDR2 SYGVNS. Trimming stripped 2 bases from V and 4 bases from J, with 17 bases between. The CDR3 loop is CASSEGGGQWRETQYF. The CDR3 DNA reads TGTGCCAGCAGTGAAGGAGGCGGGCAATGGCGAGAGACCCAGTACTTC.

This clone appeared once. The chain links TRBV2 to TRBJ1-5; 8 bases align to TRBD1. CDR3 length equals 14 residues. Germline CDR1 and CDR2: SNHLY and FYNNEI. V shed 9 bases, J shed 7 bases, and the junction held 11 bases outside the gene matches. The CDR3 DNA reads as TGTGCCAGTACAACCCAGGGGGCTGGGCAGCCCCAGCATTTT. Protein sequence: CASTTQGAGQPQHF.

This clone was observed a few times. This chain uses TRBV9 with TRBJ2-7, with D tentatively TRBD2 (6 bases). Trimming left V 4 bases short and J 0 bases short, with 14 bases between. Germline V gene sequence: CDR1 SGDLS, CDR2 YYNGEE. The CDR3 contains 15 residues. The CDR3 region is CASSMGRESSYEQYF. In nucleotides, the CDR3 is TGTGCCAGCAGCATGGGTCGGGAGAGCTCCTACGAGCAGTACTTC.

J is TRBJ1-2 and V is TRBV5-1; TRBD1 matches at 7 bases. CDR1 is SGHRS and CDR2 is YFSETQ in the germline V gene. V lost 1 base and J lost 0; bases outside the gene matches: 3. The CDR3 length is 15 residues. CDR3 DNA sequence: TGCGCCAGCAGCTTGCTGACAGGGCCTAACTATGGCTACACCTTC. It encodes CASSLLTGPNYGYTF.

This clone was counted once. The chain links TRBV7-9 to TRBJ2-7; a possible D gene is TRBD1 (5 bases). Germline V gene lookup returns CDR1 SEHNR and CDR2 FQNEAQ (reference sequence). The V end was cut by 4 bases, the J end by 2 bases, with 18 bases between. This CDR3 has 16 amino acids. CDR3 residues: CASSSYQGRITYEQYF. CDR3 nucleotide sequence: TGTGCCAGCAGCTCCTACCAGGGTCGAATTACCTACGAGCAGTACTTC.

V usage is TRBV7-2 and J usage is TRBJ1-3; perhaps TRBD1 as D (6 bases). The CDR3 consists of 15 residues. Germline V gene sequence: CDR1 SGHTA, CDR2 FQGNSA. Trimming took off 5 bases at V and 2 bases at J, with 13 bases between the two ends. The CDR3 nucleotides are TGTGCCAGCAGCACACAGGGAACCACTGGAAACACCATATATTTT. This gives the protein CASSTQGTTGNTIYF.

V gene TRBV5-1 combines with J gene TRBJ2-7; 11 nucleotides line up with TRBD1. Trimming at V came to 5 bases and at J to 5 bases, leaving 6 bases not matched to a gene. The CDR3 spans 14 residues. CDR1 SGHRS and CDR2 YFSETQ come from the germline V gene. The CDR3 DNA reads as TGCGCCAGCAGGGCGGACAGGGGGCGCGACGAGCAGTACTTC. Its protein is CASRADRGRDEQYF.

The CDR3 DNA follows: TGTGCCAGCAGCGACGGAGGCGGCCAAGAGACCCAGTACTTC. It codes for CASSDGGGQETQYF. This chain connects TRBV6-5 to TRBJ2-5, with TRBD2 as a possible D gene (5 bases). The V gene's germline CDR1 is MNHEY and CDR2 SVGAGI. The CDR3 extends over 14 amino acids. The V end lost 6 bases, the J end lost 1 base, and 12 bases lay between the germline ends.